This record concerns one T cell receptor beta chain sequence. This clonotype was recorded a few times. Its recognized antigen is unknown. No base qualities exist here, and no much larger clone lies one base off it. Relative to germline, V is 8 bases shorter and J is 13 bases shorter, with 20 bases between their ends. Via the germline V gene, CDR1 is ENHRY and CDR2 SYGVKD. The CDR3 goes from the cysteine to the phenylalanine over 12 residues. Here the CDR3 DNA is all that survives: 36 bases in frame from base 1. This specimen comes from a study of blood T cells in healthy people across ages (dated by TCRdb to the mid-2010s). About the study as a whole: Template switching captured roughly one uniquely barcoded TCR beta cDNA molecule per two T cells in model experiments. The study measured age-related changes in TCR beta repertoire diversity using deep sequencing normalized with unique cDNA molecular identifiers. Four age groups were formed from the donors: young (average 16 years), middle-aged (approximately 40), aged (roughly 58) and long-lived (approximately 80). To avoid experimental bias, donors of different ages were randomly spread across the sequencing lanes. For two donors (one aged 18 to 29 and one aged 80 or older), the study analyzed two additional independent replicas of 1 million unique cDNA reads from the same blood draw.

Paper-wide results and their limitations: Because the CMV infection status of the donors was unknown, age-related changes in expanded clonotypes may potentially have been confounded. Compared with the aged group, the long-lived group had more naive CD4+ T cells, fewer expanded clones and increased TCR diversity, a pattern suggesting age selection. As age increased, observed TCR beta diversity per million T cells dropped in a roughly linear way, and a significant reduction was already evident by age 40. Total diversity estimates from one million sequenced T cells were considered lower bounds and underestimates. Conclusive comparison of naive and antigen-experienced compartments was prevented by the profiling of bulk unsorted PBMCs. A strong correlation was found between observed TCR beta diversity and the percentage of naive T cells measured by flow cytometry.

The donors were about 40 Caucasian individuals from Russia, aged 6 to 90 years, who were systemically healthy. Around 9.9 milliliters of peripheral blood were collected from each donor into EDTA-treated Vacutainer tubes. PBMCs were isolated by Ficoll-Paque density-gradient centrifugation, with at least 6.5 million obtained per sample. Total RNA, at least 6 micrograms per sample, was extracted from PBMCs with Trizol reagent. Naive CD45RAhigh/CD27high T cell percentages were measured by flow cytometry on a PBMC aliquot from every donor. Libraries were made using 5' RACE. The instrument was an Illumina HiSeq 2500. A second PCR of roughly 7 to 11 cycles was performed with a sample-barcoded 5' primer and a J-beta primer mix. Each TCR beta cDNA molecule received a unique molecular identifier from a template-switch 5' adaptor carrying 12 random nucleotides. Each sample yielded at least 2.5 million CDR3-containing paired-end reads. The Mint cDNA synthesis kit, primed by a TRBC-specific oligonucleotide, was used to synthesize first-strand cDNA from all RNA. All cDNA was treated with uracil-DNA glycosylase and then went through a first 18-cycle PCR with the universal primers M1SS and BC2_uni_R. The study's own analysis went as follows. For normalization, 1 million high-quality reads were randomly selected from each sample, with every read carrying a distinct molecular identifier. Instead of being binned into consensus sequences, reads that shared molecular identifiers were thrown out. MiTCR, run with a Q25 quality threshold and the strictest error-elimination algorithm, handled CDR3 identification, clonotype clustering and error correction. A nonparametric unseen species model using Euler transformation provided a lower-bound estimate of total TCR beta diversity. TCRdb redid the processing of the public reads, applying fastp at Q25 and MiXCR, and retained in-frame beta chains. Duplicate CDR3 protein sequences are folded into a single record with the most common DNA and genes. V and J calls and clone size were set by TCRdb, not the authors. This sample has around 1.1 million distinct CDR3 sequences in its table, and more than 30% of those were observed once. Roughly 14% of the sample is in the top ten clones.

Sequenced material: blood. This clonotype originated in a man aged 18 to 29 in good health. The rearranged segments are TRBV10-3 and TRBJ1-2; the D gene is possibly TRBD1, with 6 bases matching. The CDR3: CAISEGEVPSTF. The bases read TGTGCCATCTCCGAGGGGGAGGTTCCAAGCACCTTC.